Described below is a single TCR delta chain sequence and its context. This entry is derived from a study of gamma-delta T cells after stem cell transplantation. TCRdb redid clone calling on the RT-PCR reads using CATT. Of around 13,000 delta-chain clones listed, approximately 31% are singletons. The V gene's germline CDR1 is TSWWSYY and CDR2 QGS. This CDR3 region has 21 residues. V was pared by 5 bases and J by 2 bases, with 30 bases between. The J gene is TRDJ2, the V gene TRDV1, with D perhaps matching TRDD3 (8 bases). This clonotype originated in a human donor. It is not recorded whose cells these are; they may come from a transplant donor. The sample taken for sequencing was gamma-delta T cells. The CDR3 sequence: CALGNPSSPSAGDRLTAQLFF. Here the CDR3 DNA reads TGTGCTCTTGGGAATCCTTCCTCACCTTCCGCGGGGGATAGGTTGACAGCACAACTCTTCTTT.